The rows below give T cell receptor beta chains drawn from one sample of a study of OX40 agonist ivuxolimab in advanced cancers. The repertoire was sequenced with immunoSEQ multiplex PCR; TCRdb's copy has only in-frame clones and lacks some. The sample includes more than 45,000 clones, roughly 90% of them seen just once. This sample comprised CD4+ or CD8+ T cells sorted from blood, obtained in a trial of the OX40 agonist ivuxolimab. All receptors derive from an adult with an advanced solid tumor such as melanoma, head and neck, liver or kidney cancer. CDR3s include the opening cysteine and the closing phenylalanine or tryptophan. D genes are given only for firm matches. A clone size is listed for some rows: how often the clone was seen (once, few, many), or a class if it is expanded.

TRBJ1-5 TRBV2 NA NA TGTGCCAGCAGGGAGGGGTCTTTAAGCAATCAGCCCCAGCATTTT CASREGSLSNQPQHF
TRBJ2-3 TRBV5-8 TRBD1 few TGTGCCAGCAGCTTTGACAGGGGCGCAGATACGCAGTATTTT CASSFDRGADTQYF
TRBJ2-3 TRBV7-9 TRBD2 NA TGTGCCAGCAGCTTCGGGGGGGCAGATACGCAGTATTTT CASSFGGADTQYF
TRBJ2-7 TRBV14 NA NA TGTGCCAGCAGCCAAGATACGGTGTACTGGGGGGCCTCCTACGAGCAGTACTTC CASSQDTVYWGASYEQYF
TRBJ2-1 TRBV9 TRBD2 NA TGTGCCAGCAGCCCAAGTCCAGCGGGGTACTCCTACAATGAGCAGTTCTTC CASSPSPAGYSYNEQFF
TRBJ1-2 TRBV6-1 NA NA TGTGCCAGCAACCATCAAAATGGGTGGGATGGCTACACCTTC CASNHQNGWDGYTF
TRBJ2-1 TRBV6-6 TRBD2 NA TGTGCCAGCATCAGCGGGATGGCGGATGAGCAGTTCTTC CASISGMADEQFF
TRBJ2-7 TRBV14 TRBD2 NA TGTGCCAGCAGCCCTAGGACTAGCGGTTTTTCCGAGCAGTACTTC CASSPRTSGFSEQYF
TRBJ2-1 TRBV4-2 TRBD2 NA TGTGCCAGCAGCCAAGATGCGGGACTAGCAAGGGAGCAGTTCTTC CASSQDAGLAREQFF
TRBJ1-1 TRBV7-9 NA few TGTGCCAGCAGCTTAGGGGCGGGACACAACTTGAACACTGAAGCTTTCTTT CASSLGAGHNLNTEAFF
TRBJ2-7 TRBV27 NA few TGTGCCAGCAAGAGCGGGTCCACCTTTTACGAGCAGTACTTC CASKSGSTFYEQYF
TRBJ1-5 TRBV28 NA NA TGTGCCAGCAGTTTAAGTGGGGGCGGCAATCAGCCCCAGCATTTT CASSLSGGGNQPQHF
TRBJ2-7 TRBV23-1 NA few TGCGCCAGCAGTCCCAGGGGCTGCGAGCAGTACTTC CASSPRGCEQYF
TRBJ2-2 TRBV28 NA NA TGTGCCACCACGTTAGGGATGAACACCGGGGAGCTGTTTTTT CATTLGMNTGELFF
TRBJ1-1 TRBV7-9 NA NA TGTGCCAGCAGCTTAGCATCTCAGAACACTGAAGCTTTCTTT CASSLASQNTEAFF
TRBJ1-5 TRBV19 NA NA TGTGCCAGTAGTATTTTGGGGAATCAGCCCCAGCATTTT CASSILGNQPQHF
TRBJ2-5 TRBV5-4 TRBD2 NA TGTGCCAGCAGCTTGCCGGGAGGGGAGACCCAGTACTTC CASSLPGGETQYF
TRBJ1-2 TRBV6-6 NA NA TGTGCCAGCAGTTACCTTACCCCGCCAAAAAGCTACACCTTC CASSYLTPPKSYTF
TRBJ2-1 TRBV28 NA once TGTGCCAGCAGTCTACGCGGACAGCTAATGAAGCAGTTCTTC CASSLRGQLMKQFF
TRBJ2-5 TRBV21-1 NA NA TGTGCCAGCAGCAAAGAGGACGGAGCGGCAGAGACCCAGTACTTC CASSKEDGAAETQYF
TRBJ1-1 TRBV5-4 NA NA TGTGCCAGCAGCTTGGGAGCGCAGACGAACACTGAAGCTTTCTTT CASSLGAQTNTEAFF
TRBJ2-6 TRBV5-6 NA once TGTGCCAGCAGCTTGCAAGGTTACTCTGGGGCCAACGTCCTGACTTTC CASSLQGYSGANVLTF
TRBJ1-1 TRBV6-6 NA NA TGTGCCAGCAGTTACGGGCAGCTGAACACTGAAGCTTTCTTT CASSYGQLNTEAFF
TRBJ2-5 TRBV14 NA once TGTGCCAGCAGCCAAGGCGGCCGGTTCAGCACACAAGAGACCCAGTACTTC CASSQGGRFSTQETQYF
TRBJ1-1 TRBV10-2 NA NA TGCGCCAGCAGTGAGTCCCTGGGCCCAGCTGAAGCTTTCTTT CASSESLGPAEAFF
TRBJ2-1 TRBV27 NA NA TGTGCCAGCAGTTTCCCCGCCAGGGGCCTGCGCTATTCCTACAATGAGCAGTTCTTC CASSFPARGLRYSYNEQFF
TRBJ1-2 TRBV6-6 NA NA TGTGCCAGCAGGACGTGGGGGCAGAGCTATGGCTACACCTTC CASRTWGQSYGYTF
TRBJ2-7 TRBV30 NA NA TGTGCCTGGACGAACCTAGACGAGCAGTACTTC CAWTNLDEQYF
TRBJ2-2 TRBV5-6 NA NA TGTGCCAGCAGCTTGTACCGGACAGCCTTTTCCGGGGAGCTGTTTTTT CASSLYRTAFSGELFF
TRBJ1-2 TRBV19 TRBD1 few TGTGCCAGTAGTATCCGACAGGGGCTTTATGGCTACACCTTC CASSIRQGLYGYTF
TRBJ2-7 TRBV29-1 TRBD2 NA TGCAGCGTTGAAAATCAGGCGGGAGTGGGCAACGAGCAGTACTTC CSVENQAGVGNEQYF
TRBJ2-1 TRBV7-3 TRBD2 NA TGTGCCAGCAGCTTAGCTAGCGGGAGTCCAAATGAGCAGTTCTTC CASSLASGSPNEQFF
TRBJ2-2 TRBV11-3 TRBD2 few TGTGCCAGCAGCTTGACTAGCGGGAGTAGTACCGGGGAGCTGTTTTTT CASSLTSGSSTGELFF
TRBJ1-1 TRBV7-9 NA few TGTGCCAGCAGCTTAAGGACCTATGAAGCTTTCTTT CASSLRTYEAFF
TRBJ2-2 TRBV6-5 NA NA TGTGCCAGCAGAACACAGGGCCAGGCCGGGGAGCTGTTTTTT CASRTQGQAGELFF
TRBJ1-4 TRBV7-8 NA NA TGTGCCAGCAGCCCAGGCCGAAAGACTTATAATGAAAAACTGTTTTTT CASSPGRKTYNEKLFF
TRBJ2-3 TRBV28 TRBD2 NA TGTGCCAGCAGTACTTTGGGCCTAGCGGGAGATACGCAGTATTTT CASSTLGLAGDTQYF
TRBJ1-2 TRBV2 NA once TGTGCCAGCAGTAAGGGATTCGACTATGGCTACACCTTC CASSKGFDYGYTF
TRBJ1-1 TRBV5-1 TRBD1 NA TGCGCCAGCAGCGCTACAGGGGTGAACACTGAAGCTTTCTTT CASSATGVNTEAFF
TRBJ2-3 TRBV6-1 TRBD2 NA TGTGCCAGCAGTGCAGCGGGGGGGATTCTTTATACGCAGTATTTT CASSAAGGILYTQYF
TRBJ2-7 TRBV7-2 TRBD2 NA TGTGCCAGCAGCGGCCTGACTAGCGGGGCCTACGAGCAGTACTTC CASSGLTSGAYEQYF
TRBJ2-7 TRBV27 NA NA TGTGCCAGCAGTTTAAAGGGCAGAAGAAAATACTACGAGCAGTACTTC CASSLKGRRKYYEQYF
TRBJ2-3 TRBV13 NA NA TGTGCCAGCAAGCCCCCGGGTCCCCAATGGGATACGCAGTATTTT CASKPPGPQWDTQYF
TRBJ2-4 TRBV28 NA NA TGTGCCAGCAGTTTACCCCTATCAGGGATAGGCATTCAGTACTTC CASSLPLSGIGIQYF
TRBJ2-5 TRBV18 NA NA TGTGCCAGCTCACCCATCCAGGGTCAAGAGACCCAGTACTTC CASSPIQGQETQYF
TRBJ2-1 TRBV29-1 TRBD2 NA TGCAGCGTTGGGACTAGCGGCTACAATGAGCAGTTCTTC CSVGTSGYNEQFF
TRBJ2-5 TRBV4-1 TRBD2 NA TGCGCCAGCAGTCGAATTAGCGGGGGCCAAGAGACCCAGTACTTC CASSRISGGQETQYF
TRBJ2-6 TRBV6-6 NA NA TGTGCCAGCGGAGCCGGGGCCAACGTCCTGACTTTC CASGAGANVLTF
TRBJ2-2 TRBV5-1 NA NA TGCGCCAGCGGAGGGGGGGCGAACACCGGGGAGCTGTTTTTT CASGGGANTGELFF
TRBJ2-5 TRBV5-1 TRBD2 NA TGCGCCAGCAGCCCTTGGGGGGCGGGAGGTCAAGAGACCCAGTACTTC CASSPWGAGGQETQYF